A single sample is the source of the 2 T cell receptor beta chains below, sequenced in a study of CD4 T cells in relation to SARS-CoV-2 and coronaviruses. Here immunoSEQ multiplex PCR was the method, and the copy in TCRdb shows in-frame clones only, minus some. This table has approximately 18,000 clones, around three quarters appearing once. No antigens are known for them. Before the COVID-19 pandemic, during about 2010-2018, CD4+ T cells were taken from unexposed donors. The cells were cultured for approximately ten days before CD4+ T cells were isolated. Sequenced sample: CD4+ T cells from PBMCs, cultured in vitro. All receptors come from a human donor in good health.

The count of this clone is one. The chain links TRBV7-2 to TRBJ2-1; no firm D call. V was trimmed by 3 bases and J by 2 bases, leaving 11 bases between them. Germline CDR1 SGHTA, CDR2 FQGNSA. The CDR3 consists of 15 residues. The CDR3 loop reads CASSFGFPAYNEQFF. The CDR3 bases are TGTGCCAGCAGCTTTGGGTTCCCCGCCTACAATGAGCAGTTCTTC.

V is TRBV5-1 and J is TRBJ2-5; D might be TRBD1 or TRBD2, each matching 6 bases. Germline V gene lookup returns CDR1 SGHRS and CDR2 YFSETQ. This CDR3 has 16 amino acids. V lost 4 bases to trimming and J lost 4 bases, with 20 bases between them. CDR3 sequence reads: CASSARGLGVGETQYF. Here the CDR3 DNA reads TGCGCCAGCAGCGCCCGGGGGCTGGGGGTGGGAGAGACCCAGTACTTC.